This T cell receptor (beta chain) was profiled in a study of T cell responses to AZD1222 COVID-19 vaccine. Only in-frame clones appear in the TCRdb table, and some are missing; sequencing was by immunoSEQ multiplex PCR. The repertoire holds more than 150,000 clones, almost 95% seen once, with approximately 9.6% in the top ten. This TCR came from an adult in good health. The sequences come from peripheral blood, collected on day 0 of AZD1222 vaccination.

The CDR3 sequence is CASSTPVSGVTGENSPLHF. CDR3 coding DNA: TGTGCCAGTAGTACCCCGGTTTCTGGGGTGACAGGAGAAAATTCACCCCTCCACTTT. The chain links TRBV19 to TRBJ1-6; tentative D call: TRBD1 (6 bases). V lost 4 bases to trimming and J lost 7 bases, with 26 bases between them. Germline assignment: CDR1 LNHDA and CDR2 SQIVND (reference sequence). The CDR3 spans 19 residues.